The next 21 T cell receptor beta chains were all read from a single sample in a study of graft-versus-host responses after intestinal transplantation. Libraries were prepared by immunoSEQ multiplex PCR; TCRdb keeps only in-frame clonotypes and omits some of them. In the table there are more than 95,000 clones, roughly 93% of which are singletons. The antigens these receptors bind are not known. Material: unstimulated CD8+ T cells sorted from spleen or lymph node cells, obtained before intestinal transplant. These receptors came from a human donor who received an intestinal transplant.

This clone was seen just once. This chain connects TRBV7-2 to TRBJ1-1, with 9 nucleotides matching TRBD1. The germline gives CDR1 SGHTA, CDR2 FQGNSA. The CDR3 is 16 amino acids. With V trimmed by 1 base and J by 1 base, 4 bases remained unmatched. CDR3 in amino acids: CASSLGGQGSNTEAFF. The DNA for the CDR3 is TGTGCCAGCAGCTTAGGGGGACAGGGTTCGAACACTGAAGCTTTCTTT.

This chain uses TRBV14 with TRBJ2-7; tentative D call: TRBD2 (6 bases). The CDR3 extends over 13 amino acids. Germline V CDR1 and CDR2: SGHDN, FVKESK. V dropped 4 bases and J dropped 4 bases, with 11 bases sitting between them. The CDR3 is CASSLPGSYEQYF. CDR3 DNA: TGTGCCAGCAGCCTCCCCGGGAGTTACGAGCAGTACTTC.

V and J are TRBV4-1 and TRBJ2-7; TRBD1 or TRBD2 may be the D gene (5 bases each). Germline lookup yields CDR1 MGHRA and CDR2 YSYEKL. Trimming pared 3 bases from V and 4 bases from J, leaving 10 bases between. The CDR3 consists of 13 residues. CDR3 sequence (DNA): TGCGCCAGCAGCCACCCCGGGACGTACGAGCAGTACTTC. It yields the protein CASSHPGTYEQYF.

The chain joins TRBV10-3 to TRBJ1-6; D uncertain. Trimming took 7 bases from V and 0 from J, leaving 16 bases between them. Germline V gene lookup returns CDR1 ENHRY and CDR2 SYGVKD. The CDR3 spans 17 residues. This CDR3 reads CAINIRLQSSYNSPLHF. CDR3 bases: TGTGCCATCAATATCCGTCTCCAGAGCTCCTATAATTCACCCCTCCACTTT.

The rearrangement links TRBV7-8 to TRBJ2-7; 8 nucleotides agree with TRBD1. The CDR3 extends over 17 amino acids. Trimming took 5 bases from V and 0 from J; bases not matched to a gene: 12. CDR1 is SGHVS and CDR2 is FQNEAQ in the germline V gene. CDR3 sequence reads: CASSGNYRDRSSYEQYF. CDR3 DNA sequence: TGTGCCAGCAGCGGCAACTACCGGGACAGGAGCTCCTACGAGCAGTACTTC.

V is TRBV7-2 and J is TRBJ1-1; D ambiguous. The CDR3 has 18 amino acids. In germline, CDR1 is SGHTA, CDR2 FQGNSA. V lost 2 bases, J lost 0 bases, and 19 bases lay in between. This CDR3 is CASSLIGVPVIMNTEAFF. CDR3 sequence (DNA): TGTGCCAGCAGCTTAATCGGGGTACCGGTAATAATGAACACTGAAGCTTTCTTT.

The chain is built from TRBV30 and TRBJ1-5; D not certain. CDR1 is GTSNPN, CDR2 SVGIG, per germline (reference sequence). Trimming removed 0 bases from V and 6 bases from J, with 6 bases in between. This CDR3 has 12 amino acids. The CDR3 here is CAWSVPSQPQHF. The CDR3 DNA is TGTGCCTGGAGTGTACCGTCTCAGCCCCAGCATTTT.

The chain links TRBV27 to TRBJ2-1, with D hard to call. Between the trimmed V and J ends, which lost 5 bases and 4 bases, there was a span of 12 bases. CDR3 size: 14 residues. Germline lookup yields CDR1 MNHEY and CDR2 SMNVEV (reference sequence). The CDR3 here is CASSVSDPYNEQFF. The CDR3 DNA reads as TGTGCCAGCAGTGTCTCGGACCCTTACAATGAGCAGTTCTTC.

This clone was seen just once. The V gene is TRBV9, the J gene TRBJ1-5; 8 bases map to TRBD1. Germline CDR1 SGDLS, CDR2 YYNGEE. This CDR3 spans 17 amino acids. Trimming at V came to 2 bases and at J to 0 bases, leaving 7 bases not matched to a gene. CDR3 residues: CASSVNQDRDSNQPQHF. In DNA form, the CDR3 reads TGTGCCAGCAGCGTCAACCAGGACAGGGATAGCAATCAGCCCCAGCATTTT. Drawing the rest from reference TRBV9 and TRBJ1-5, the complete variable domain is DSGVTQTPKHLITATGQRVTLRCSPRSGDLSVYWYQQSLDQGLQFLIQYYNGEERAKGNILERFSAQQFPDLHSELNLSSLELGDSALYFCASSVNQDRDSNQPQHFGDGTRLSIL.

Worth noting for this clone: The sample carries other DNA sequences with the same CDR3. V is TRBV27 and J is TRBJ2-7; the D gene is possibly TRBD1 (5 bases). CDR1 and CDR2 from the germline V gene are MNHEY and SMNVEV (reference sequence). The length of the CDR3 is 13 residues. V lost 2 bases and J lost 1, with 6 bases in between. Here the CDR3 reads CASSLQGSYEQYF. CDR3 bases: TGTGCCAGCAGTTTACAGGGTTCCTACGAGCAGTACTTC.

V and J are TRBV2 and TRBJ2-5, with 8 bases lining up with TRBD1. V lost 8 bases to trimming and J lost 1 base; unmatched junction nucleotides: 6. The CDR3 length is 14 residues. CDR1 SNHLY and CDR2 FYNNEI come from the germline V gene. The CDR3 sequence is CASADRDPQETQYF. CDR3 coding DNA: TGTGCCAGCGCGGACAGGGATCCCCAAGAGACCCAGTACTTC.

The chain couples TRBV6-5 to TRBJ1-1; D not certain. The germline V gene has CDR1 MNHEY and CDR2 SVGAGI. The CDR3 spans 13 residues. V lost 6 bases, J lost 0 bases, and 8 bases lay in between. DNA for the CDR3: TGTGCCAGCAGCCCACGATTGAACACTGAAGCTTTCTTT. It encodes CASSPRLNTEAFF.

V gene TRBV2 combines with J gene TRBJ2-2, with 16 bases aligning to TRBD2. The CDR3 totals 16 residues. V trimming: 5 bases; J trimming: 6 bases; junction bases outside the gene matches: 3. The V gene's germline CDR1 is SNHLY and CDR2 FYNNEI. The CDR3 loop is CASSFGTSGGAGELFF. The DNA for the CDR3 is TGTGCCAGCAGTTTCGGGACTAGCGGGGGGGCCGGGGAGCTGTTTTTT.

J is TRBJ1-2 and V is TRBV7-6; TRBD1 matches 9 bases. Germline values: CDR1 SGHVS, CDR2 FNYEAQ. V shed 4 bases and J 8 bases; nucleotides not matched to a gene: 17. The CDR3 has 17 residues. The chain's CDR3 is CASSSAPGQGTGAGYTF. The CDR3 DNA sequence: TGTGCCAGCAGCTCCGCCCCGGGACAGGGTACGGGTGCGGGCTACACCTTC.

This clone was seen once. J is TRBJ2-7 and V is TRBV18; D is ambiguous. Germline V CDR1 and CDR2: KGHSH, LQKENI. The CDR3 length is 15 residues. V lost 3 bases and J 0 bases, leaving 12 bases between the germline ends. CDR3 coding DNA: TGTGCCAGCTCACCTCCTATGATGAGCTCCTACGAGCAGTACTTC. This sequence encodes CASSPPMMSSYEQYF.

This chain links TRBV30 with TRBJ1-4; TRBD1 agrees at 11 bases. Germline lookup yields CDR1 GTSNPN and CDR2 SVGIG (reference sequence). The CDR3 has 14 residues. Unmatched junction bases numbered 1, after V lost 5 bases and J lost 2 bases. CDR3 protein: CAWGQGATNEKLFF. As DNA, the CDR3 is TGTGCCTGGGGACAGGGGGCGACTAATGAAAAACTGTTTTTT.

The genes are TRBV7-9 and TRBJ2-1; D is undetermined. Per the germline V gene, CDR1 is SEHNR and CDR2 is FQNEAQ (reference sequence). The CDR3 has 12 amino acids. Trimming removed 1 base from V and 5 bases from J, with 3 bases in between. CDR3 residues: CASSLDHNEQFF. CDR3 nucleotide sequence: TGTGCCAGCAGCTTAGACCACAATGAGCAGTTCTTC. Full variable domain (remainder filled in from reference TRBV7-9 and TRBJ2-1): DTGVSQNPRHKITKRGQNVTFRCDPISEHNRLYWYRQTLGQGPEFLTYFQNEAQLEKSRLLSDRFSAERPKGSFSTLEIQRTEQGDSAMYLCASSLDHNEQFFGPGTRLTVL.

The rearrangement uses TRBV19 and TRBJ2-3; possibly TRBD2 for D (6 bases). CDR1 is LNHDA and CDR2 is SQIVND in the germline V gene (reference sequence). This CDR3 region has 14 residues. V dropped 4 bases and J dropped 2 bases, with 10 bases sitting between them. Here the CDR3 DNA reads TGTGCCAGTAGTAATGGGGGGTTCACAGATACGCAGTATTTT. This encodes CASSNGGFTDTQYF.

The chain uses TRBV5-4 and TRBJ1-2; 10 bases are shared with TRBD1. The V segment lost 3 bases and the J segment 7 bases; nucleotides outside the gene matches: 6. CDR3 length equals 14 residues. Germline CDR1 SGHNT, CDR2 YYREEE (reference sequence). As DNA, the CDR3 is TGTGCCAGCAGCTCCTCCGGGACAGGGGTTGGCTACACCTTC. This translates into CASSSSGTGVGYTF.

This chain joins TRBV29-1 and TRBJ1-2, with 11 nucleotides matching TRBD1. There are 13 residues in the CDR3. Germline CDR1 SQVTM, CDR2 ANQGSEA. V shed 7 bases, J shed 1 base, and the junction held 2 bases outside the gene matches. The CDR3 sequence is CSAGTGGNYGYTF. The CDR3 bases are TGCAGCGCAGGGACAGGGGGTAACTATGGCTACACCTTC.

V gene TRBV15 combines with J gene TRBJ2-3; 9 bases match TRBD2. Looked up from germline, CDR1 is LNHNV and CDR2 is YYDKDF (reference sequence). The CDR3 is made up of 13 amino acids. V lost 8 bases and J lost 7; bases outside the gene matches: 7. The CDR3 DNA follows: TGTGCCACCGGGGCGGGGGGGCAAAATACGCAGTATTTT. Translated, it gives CATGAGGQNTQYF.